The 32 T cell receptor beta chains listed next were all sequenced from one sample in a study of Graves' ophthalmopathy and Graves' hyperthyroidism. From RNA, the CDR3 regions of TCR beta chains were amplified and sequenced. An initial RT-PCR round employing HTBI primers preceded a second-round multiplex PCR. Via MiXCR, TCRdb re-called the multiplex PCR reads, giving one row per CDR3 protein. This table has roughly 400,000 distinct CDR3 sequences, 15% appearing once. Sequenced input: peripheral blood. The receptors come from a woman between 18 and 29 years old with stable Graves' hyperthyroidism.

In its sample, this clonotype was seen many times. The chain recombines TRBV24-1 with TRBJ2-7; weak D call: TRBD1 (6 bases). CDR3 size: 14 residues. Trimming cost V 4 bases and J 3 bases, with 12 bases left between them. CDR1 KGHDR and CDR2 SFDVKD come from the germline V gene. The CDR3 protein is CATSENRDNYEQYF. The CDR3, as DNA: TGTGCCACCAGTGAGAACCGGGACAACTACGAGCAGTACTTC.

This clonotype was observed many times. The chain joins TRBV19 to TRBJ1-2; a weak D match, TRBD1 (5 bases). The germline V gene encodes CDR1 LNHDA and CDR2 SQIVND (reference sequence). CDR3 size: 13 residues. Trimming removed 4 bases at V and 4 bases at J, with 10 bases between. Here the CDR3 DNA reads TGTGCCAGTAGTAGGGGCCAGCCCTATGGCTACACCTTC. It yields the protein CASSRGQPYGYTF.

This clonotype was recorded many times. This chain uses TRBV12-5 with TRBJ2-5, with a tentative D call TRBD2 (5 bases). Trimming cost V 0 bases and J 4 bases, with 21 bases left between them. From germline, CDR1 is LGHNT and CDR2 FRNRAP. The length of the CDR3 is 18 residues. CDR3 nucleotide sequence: TGTGCTAGTGGTTTGGTACGTTTCGGGATAAGGTGGAGAGAGACCCAGTACTTC. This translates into CASGLVRFGIRWRETQYF.

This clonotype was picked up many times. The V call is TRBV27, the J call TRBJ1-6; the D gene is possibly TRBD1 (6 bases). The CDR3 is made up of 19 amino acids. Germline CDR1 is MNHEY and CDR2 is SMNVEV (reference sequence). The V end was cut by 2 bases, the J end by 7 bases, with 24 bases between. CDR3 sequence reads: CASSLRSQGQYVWNSPLHF. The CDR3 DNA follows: TGTGCCAGCAGTTTACGGTCCCAGGGGCAATATGTGTGGAATTCACCCCTCCACTTT.

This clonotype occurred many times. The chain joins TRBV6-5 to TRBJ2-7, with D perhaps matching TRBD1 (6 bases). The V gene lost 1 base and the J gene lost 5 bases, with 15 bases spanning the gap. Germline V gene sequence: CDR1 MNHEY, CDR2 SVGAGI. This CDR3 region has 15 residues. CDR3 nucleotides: TGTGCCAGCAGTTACTTGATCAGGGGAGAACACGAGCAGTACTTC. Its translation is CASSYLIRGEHEQYF.

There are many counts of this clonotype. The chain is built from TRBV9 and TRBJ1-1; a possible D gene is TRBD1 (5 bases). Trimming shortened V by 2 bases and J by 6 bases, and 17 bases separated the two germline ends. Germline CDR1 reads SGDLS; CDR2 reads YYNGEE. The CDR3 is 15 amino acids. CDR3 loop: CASSVGVAPGAEAFF. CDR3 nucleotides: TGTGCCAGCAGCGTCGGGGTCGCCCCGGGGGCTGAAGCTTTCTTT.

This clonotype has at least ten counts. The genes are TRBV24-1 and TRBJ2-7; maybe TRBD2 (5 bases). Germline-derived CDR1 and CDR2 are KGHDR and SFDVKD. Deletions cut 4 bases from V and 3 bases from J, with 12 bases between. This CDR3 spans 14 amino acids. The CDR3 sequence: CATSDTGRNYEQYF. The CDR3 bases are TGTGCCACCAGTGACACGGGAAGAAACTACGAGCAGTACTTC.

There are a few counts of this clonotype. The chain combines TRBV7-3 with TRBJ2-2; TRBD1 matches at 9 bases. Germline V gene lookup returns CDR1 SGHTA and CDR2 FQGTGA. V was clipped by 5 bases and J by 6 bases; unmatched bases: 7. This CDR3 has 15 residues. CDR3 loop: CASSQDRGKAGELFF. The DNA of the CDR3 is TGTGCCAGCAGCCAGGACAGGGGAAAGGCCGGGGAGCTGTTTTTT.

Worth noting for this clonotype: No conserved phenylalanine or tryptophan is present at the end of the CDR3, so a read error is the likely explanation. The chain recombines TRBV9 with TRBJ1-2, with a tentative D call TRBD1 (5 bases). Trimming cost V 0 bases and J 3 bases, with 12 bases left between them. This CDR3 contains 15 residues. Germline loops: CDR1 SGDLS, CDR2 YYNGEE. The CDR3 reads CASSVERGPYYGYTY. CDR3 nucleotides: TGTGCCAGCAGCGTAGAGCGGGGCCCTTACTATGGCTACACCTAC.

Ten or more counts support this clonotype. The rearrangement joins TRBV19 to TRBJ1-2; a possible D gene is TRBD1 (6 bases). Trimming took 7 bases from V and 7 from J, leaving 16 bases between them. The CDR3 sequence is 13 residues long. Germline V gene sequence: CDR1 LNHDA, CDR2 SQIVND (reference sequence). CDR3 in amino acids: CASTPGGFGGYTF. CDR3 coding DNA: TGTGCCAGTACCCCGGGGGGCTTTGGTGGCTACACCTTC.

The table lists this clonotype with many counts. DNA of the CDR3: TGTGCCAGCAGCCATGGGGACGTAACCTACGAGCAGTACTTC. It is translated as CASSHGDVTYEQYF. The chain uses TRBV6-2 or TRBV6-3 and TRBJ2-7, with D perhaps assigned TRBD1 or TRBD2 (5 bases each). Trimming stripped 6 bases from V and 2 bases from J, with 14 bases between. This CDR3 region has 14 residues. Looked up from germline, CDR1 is MNHEY and CDR2 is SVGEGT.

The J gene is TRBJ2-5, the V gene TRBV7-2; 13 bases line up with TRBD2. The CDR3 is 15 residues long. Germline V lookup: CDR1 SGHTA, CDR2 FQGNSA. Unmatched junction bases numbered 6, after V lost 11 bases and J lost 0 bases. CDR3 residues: CAWSGTSGNQETQYF. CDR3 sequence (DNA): TGTGCCTGGAGCGGGACTAGCGGGAACCAAGAGACCCAGTACTTC.

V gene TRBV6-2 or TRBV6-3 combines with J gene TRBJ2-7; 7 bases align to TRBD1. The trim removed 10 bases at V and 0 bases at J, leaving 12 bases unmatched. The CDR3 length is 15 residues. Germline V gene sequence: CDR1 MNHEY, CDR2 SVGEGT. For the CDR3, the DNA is TGTGCCACCACGCGACCGGGACAGAGCTCCTACGAGCAGTACTTC. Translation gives CATTRPGQSSYEQYF.

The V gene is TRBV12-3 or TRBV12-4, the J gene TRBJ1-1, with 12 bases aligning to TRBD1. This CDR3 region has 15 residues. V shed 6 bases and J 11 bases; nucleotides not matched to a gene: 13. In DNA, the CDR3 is TGTGCCAGCAGCCCTCCGGGACAGGGGGCACGGGGGGCTTTCTTT. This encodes CASSPPGQGARGAFF.

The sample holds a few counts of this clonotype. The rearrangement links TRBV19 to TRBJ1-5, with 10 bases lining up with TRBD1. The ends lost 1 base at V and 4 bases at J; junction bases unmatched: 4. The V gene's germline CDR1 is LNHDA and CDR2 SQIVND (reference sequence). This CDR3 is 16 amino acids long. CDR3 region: CASSIARTGGNQPQHF. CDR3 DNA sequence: TGTGCCAGTAGTATAGCCCGGACAGGGGGGAATCAGCCCCAGCATTTT.

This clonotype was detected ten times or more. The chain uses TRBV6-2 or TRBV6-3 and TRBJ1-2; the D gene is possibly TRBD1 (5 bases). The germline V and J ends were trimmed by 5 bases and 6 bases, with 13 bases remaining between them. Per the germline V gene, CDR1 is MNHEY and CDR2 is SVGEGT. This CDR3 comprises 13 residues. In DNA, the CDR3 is TGTGCCAGCAGTACGGACCTCAGGGATGGCTACACCTTC. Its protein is CASSTDLRDGYTF.

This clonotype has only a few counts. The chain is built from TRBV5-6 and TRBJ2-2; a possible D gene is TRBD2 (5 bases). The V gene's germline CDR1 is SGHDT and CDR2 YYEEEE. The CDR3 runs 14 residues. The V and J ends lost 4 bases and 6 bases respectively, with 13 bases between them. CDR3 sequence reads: CASSAIPGAGELFF. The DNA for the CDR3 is TGTGCCAGCAGCGCGATCCCCGGGGCCGGGGAGCTGTTTTTT.

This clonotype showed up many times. The CDR3 nucleotides are TGCGCCAGCAGTGAAGGGGGGAGTGGATCGCAGCCCCAGCATTTT. Protein sequence: CASSEGGSGSQPQHF. This rearrangement joins TRBV10-2 to TRBJ1-5, with D perhaps matching TRBD1 (6 bases). V was shortened by 3 bases and J by 7 bases, with 16 bases between the two germline ends. The CDR3 has 15 amino acids. The germline V gene has CDR1 WSHSY and CDR2 SAAADI.

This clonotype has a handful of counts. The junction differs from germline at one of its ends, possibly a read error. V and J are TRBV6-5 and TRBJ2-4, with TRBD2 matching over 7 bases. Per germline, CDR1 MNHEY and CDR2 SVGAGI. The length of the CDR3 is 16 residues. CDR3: CASSYRTPGGLNIKYF. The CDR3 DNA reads TGTGCCAGCAGTTACCGGACACCGGGGGGATTAAACATTAAGTACTTC.

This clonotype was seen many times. CDR3 sequence: CSARQGASGNTIYF. DNA of the CDR3: TGCAGTGCTAGACAGGGGGCTTCTGGAAACACCATATATTTT. This chain connects TRBV20-1 to TRBJ1-3; 8 bases agree with TRBD1. V was clipped by 2 bases and J by 1 base; unmatched bases: 1. The germline V gene encodes CDR1 DFQATT and CDR2 SNEGSKA (reference sequence). The CDR3 contains 14 residues.

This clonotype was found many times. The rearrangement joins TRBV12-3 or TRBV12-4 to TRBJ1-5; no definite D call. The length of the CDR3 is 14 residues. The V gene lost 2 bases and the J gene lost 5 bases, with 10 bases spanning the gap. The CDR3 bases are TGTGCCAGCAGTTTATCGGGGAGAGATCAGCCCCAGCATTTT. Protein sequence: CASSLSGRDQPQHF.

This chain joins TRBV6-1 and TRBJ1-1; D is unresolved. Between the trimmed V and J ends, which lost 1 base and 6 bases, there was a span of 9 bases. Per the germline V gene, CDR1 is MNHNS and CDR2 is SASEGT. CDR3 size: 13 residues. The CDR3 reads CASSEDRAAEAFF. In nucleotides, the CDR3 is TGTGCCAGCAGTGAAGACCGGGCGGCTGAAGCTTTCTTT.

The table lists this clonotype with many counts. CDR3 loop: CASRIPLGETQYF. The CDR3 DNA is TGTGCCAGCAGGATACCTCTTGGGGAGACCCAGTACTTC. The rearrangement links TRBV28 to TRBJ2-5, with D unresolved. CDR1 MDHEN and CDR2 SYDVKM come from the germline V gene. V gave up 6 bases and J gave up 5 bases, with 13 bases separating them. CDR3 length: 13 amino acids.

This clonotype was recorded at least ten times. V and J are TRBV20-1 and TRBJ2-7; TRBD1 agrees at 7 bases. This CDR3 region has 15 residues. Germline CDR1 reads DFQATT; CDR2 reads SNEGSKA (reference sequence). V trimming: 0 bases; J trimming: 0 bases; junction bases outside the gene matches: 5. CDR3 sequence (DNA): TGCAGTGCTAGAGATGCACAGGGGAGCTCCTACGAGCAGTACTTC. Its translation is CSARDAQGSSYEQYF.

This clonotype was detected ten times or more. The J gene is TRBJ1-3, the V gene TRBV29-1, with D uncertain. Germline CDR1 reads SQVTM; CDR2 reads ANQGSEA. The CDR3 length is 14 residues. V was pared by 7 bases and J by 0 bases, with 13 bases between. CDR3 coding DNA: TGCAGCGGCATACAGAGGGACTCTGGAAACACCATATATTTT. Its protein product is CSGIQRDSGNTIYF.

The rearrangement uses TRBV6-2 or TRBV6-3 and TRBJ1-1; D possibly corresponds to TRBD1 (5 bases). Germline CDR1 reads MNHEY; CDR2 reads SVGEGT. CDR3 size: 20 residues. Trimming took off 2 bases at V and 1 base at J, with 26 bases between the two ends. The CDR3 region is CASSYQGLATGGSRNTEAFF. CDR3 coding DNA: TGTGCCAGCAGTTACCAGGGACTAGCGACCGGGGGTAGTCGGAACACTGAAGCTTTCTTT.

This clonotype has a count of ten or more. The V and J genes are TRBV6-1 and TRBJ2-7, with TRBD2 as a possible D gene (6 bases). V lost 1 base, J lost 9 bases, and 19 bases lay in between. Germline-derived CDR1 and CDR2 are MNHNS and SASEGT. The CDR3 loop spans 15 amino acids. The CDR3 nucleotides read TGTGCCAGCAGTGAAGAAGATGGGGGGTCGGTGGGGCAGTACTTC. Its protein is CASSEEDGGSVGQYF.

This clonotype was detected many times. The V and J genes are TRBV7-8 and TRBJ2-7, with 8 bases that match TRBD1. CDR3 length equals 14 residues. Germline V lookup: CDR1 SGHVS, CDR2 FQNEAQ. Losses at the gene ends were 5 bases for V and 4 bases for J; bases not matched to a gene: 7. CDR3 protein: CASSPLDRAYEQYF. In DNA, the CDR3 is TGTGCCAGCAGCCCCCTGGACAGGGCTTACGAGCAGTACTTC. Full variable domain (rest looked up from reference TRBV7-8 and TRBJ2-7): GAGVSQSPRYKVAKRGQDVALRCDPISGHVSLFWYQQALGQGPEFLTYFQNEAQLDKSGLPSDRFFAERPEGSVSTLKIQRTQQEDSAVYLCASSPLDRAYEQYFGPGTRLTVT.

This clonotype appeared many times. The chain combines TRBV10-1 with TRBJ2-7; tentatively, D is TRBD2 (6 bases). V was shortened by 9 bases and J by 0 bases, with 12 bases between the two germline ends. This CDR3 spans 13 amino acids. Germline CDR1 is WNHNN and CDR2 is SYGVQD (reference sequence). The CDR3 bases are TGCGCCAGGGGAGGCAGGGTCTCCTACGAGCAGTACTTC. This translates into CARGGRVSYEQYF.

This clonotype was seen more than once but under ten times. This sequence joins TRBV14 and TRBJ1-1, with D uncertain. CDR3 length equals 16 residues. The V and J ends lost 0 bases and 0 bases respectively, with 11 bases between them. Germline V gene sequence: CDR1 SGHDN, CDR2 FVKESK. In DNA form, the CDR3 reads TGTGCCAGCAGCCAAGATTACGGGTTTATGAACACTGAAGCTTTCTTT. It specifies CASSQDYGFMNTEAFF. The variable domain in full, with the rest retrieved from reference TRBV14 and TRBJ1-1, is EAGVTQFPSHSVIEKGQTVTLRCDPISGHDNLYWYRRVMGKEIKFLLHFVKESKQDESGMPNNRFLAERTGGTYSTLKVQPAELEDSGVYFCASSQDYGFMNTEAFFGQGTRLTVV.

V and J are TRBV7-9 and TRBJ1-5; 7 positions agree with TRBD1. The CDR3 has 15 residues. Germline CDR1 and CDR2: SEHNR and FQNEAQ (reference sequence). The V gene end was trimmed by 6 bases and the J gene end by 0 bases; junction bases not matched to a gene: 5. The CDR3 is CASRYRGYSNQPQHF. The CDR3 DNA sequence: TGTGCCAGCAGGTACAGGGGTTATAGCAATCAGCCCCAGCATTTT.

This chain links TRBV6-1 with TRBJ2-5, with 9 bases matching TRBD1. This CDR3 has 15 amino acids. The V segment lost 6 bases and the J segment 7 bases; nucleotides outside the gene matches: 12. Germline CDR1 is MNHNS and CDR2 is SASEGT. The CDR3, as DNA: TGTGCCAGCAGCCCCCAGACAGGGGGAGTGGGGACCCAGTACTTC. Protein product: CASSPQTGGVGTQYF.